This T cell receptor beta chain is drawn from a study of T cells expressing NK-cell markers. Background on the study: Eight donors were sequenced, of whom seven were HCMV-seropositive, while the remaining one was HCMV-seronegative.

Concerning this clonotype itself: Its target is not known.

Notes on the study in general: NKG2C+ dominant clonotype frequencies in several donors were about 1.0-7.5% of CD8+ T cells.

TCRdb reanalyzed the 5' RACE reads, giving one entry per CDR3 protein sequence and no DNA. Across 500,000 to 600,000 distinct CDR3 sequences, the top ten clones capture around 4% of the sample. Germline values: CDR1 SGHRS, CDR2 YFSETQ. The CDR3 totals 14 residues. Sequenced input: blood T cells: a sorted CD56 or NKG2C T cell subset, CD4+ or CD8+ T cells, or bulk PBMC T cells (not recorded which). The genes are TRBV5-1 and TRBJ1-2; the TCRdb D gene call, TRBD1, has no DNA to confirm it. The receptor's source is a man between 18 and 29 years old in good health. The CDR3 sequence is CASSLSARDYGYTF.